This TCR beta chain was identified during a study of post-analysis software for immune sequencing data. About the research overall: The courses of disease that were included comprised relapsing-remitting, secondary progressive and progressive-relapsing multiple sclerosis.

This clonotype has only a few counts. What it binds is not known. CDR3 length equals 12 residues. Per germline, CDR1 DFQATT and CDR2 SNEGSKA (reference sequence). V gave up 5 bases and J gave up 7 bases, with 9 bases separating them. General study findings and limits: Significantly lower normalized Chao1 diversity was seen in multiple sclerosis patients than in controls. There were roughly 5 TRBV segments more frequent in patients than controls, and TRBV5-6, TRBV5-1 and TRBV20-1 were among them.

cDNA libraries of TCR beta carried unique molecular identifiers. MiXCR, run by TCRdb on the PCR reads, gives a single entry per CDR3 protein. This sample has hundreds of thousands of distinct CDR3 sequences; approximately 59% occur once, and the top ten carry approximately 10%. The gene calls are TRBV20-1 and TRBJ2-6; D is undetermined. This receptor was taken from a girl aged 2 to 10 with multiple sclerosis. The material sequenced was blood. CDR3 bases: TGCAGTGCTCCGAGTTCCGCCAACGTCCTGACTTTC. It specifies CSAPSSANVLTF.